This passage covers 19 T cell receptor beta chains from one sample sequenced in a study of cytomegalovirus exposure and HLA in healthy donors. Primers for the PCR totalled 60 Vbeta and 13 Jbeta. The table came from immunoSEQ multiplex PCR; TCRdb's copy has only in-frame clones and leaves some out. The table lists approximately 80,000 clones, 63% of them singletons. The sequencing input was PBMCs. These receptors all come from a woman aged 40 to 50 in good health and CMV-seropositive.

This clone is a singleton in its sample. The chain couples TRBV7-8 to TRBJ1-1; 9 nucleotides match TRBD1. The J segment lost 4 bases and the V segment lost 1 base, leaving 1 base of the junction unmatched. CDR1 is SGHVS, CDR2 FQNEAQ, per germline. The CDR3 runs to 14 residues. This chain's CDR3 is CASSLVTGGTEAFF. As DNA, the CDR3 is TGTGCCAGCAGCTTAGTGACAGGGGGCACTGAAGCTTTCTTT.

V usage is TRBV7-2 and J usage is TRBJ1-1; TRBD1 matches at 8 bases. With 3 bases clipped from V and 10 bases from J, the junction kept 4 bases outside the gene matches. In germline, CDR1 is SGHTA, CDR2 FQGNSA. The CDR3 contains 12 residues. The chain's CDR3 is CASSLDRVSAFF. The CDR3 bases are TGTGCCAGCAGCTTGGACAGGGTGTCAGCTTTCTTT. Complete variable domain (other parts from reference TRBV7-2 and TRBJ1-1): GAGVSQSPSNKVTEKGKDVELRCDPISGHTALYWYRQSLGQGLEFLIYFQGNSAPDKSGLPSDRFSAERTGGSVSTLTIQRTQQEDSAVYLCASSLDRVSAFFGQGTRLTVV.

This clone has more than one count but fewer than ten. V and J are TRBV6-6 and TRBJ1-1, with a possible D match to TRBD1 (5 bases). Trimming took 0 bases from V and 6 from J, leaving 11 bases between them. The germline V gene encodes CDR1 MNHNY and CDR2 SVGAGI (reference sequence). This CDR3 comprises 14 residues. Here the CDR3 reads CASSYSGQGSEAFF. For the CDR3, the DNA is TGTGCCAGCAGTTACTCCGGTCAGGGCTCTGAAGCTTTCTTT.

The V gene is TRBV28, the J gene TRBJ1-2; perhaps TRBD1 as D (5 bases). The CDR3 loop spans 15 amino acids. Germline-derived CDR1 and CDR2 are MDHEN and SYDVKM. Trimming removed 2 bases at V and 5 bases at J, with 15 bases between. The CDR3, as DNA: TGTGCCAGCAGTTTACTAGGGGCCGAGATTTATGGCTACACCTTC. It translates to CASSLLGAEIYGYTF.

The chain is built from TRBV21-1 and TRBJ2-6; the table names TRBD1, a call not compared with the DNA. TRBV21-1 is designated a pseudogene. This CDR3 region has 22 residues. This CDR3 is CASSGEGETGAPCSPGANVLTF. CDR3 sequence (DNA): TGTGCCAGCAGCGGTGAAGGGGAGACAGGGGCTCCTTGCAGTCCTGGGGCCAACGTCCTGACTTTC.

This chain links TRBV2 with TRBJ2-1, with D maybe TRBD2 (5 bases). CDR3 length: 14 amino acids. CDR1 and CDR2 from the germline V gene are SNHLY and FYNNEI. The ends were cut back, 5 bases at V and 9 bases at J, with 17 bases in the middle. In DNA form, the CDR3 reads TGTGCCAGCAGTTACTCAGCGGAGGTGGGTGAGCAGTTCTTC. The encoded protein is CASSYSAEVGEQFF.

This clone was counted between two and nine times. The chain has TRBV5-4 and TRBJ2-7; perhaps TRBD2 as D (5 bases). V lost 1 base to trimming and J lost 6 bases, with 11 bases between them. CDR1 and CDR2 from the germline V gene are SGHNT and YYREEE (reference sequence). CDR3 length: 13 residues. CDR3 sequence: CASSLSGGFEQYF. CDR3 DNA: TGTGCCAGCAGCTTGTCCGGAGGTTTCGAGCAGTACTTC. The full variable domain, completed using reference TRBV5-4 and TRBJ2-7, is ETGVTQSPTHLIKTRGQQVTLRCSSQSGHNTVSWYQQALGQGPQFIFQYYREEENGRGNFPPRFSGLQFPNYSSELNVNALELDDSALYLCASSLSGGFEQYFGPGTRLTVT.

The chain couples TRBV10-3 to TRBJ2-5; TRBD2 matches at 7 bases. V shed 6 bases and J 1 base; nucleotides not matched to a gene: 5. The CDR3 spans 14 residues. CDR1 and CDR2 (germline): ENHRY, SYGVKD. The DNA for the CDR3 is TGTGCCATCAGCCCCAGCGGGGCCCAAGAGACCCAGTACTTC. Residues: CAISPSGAQETQYF.

V is TRBV4-3 and J is TRBJ2-7, with 7 bases lining up with TRBD2. This CDR3 contains 17 residues. CDR1 is LGHNA and CDR2 is YSLEER in the germline V gene. V lost 4 bases, J lost 4 bases, and 16 bases stayed unmatched. This chain's CDR3 is CASSPQVLSGGSYEQYF. The CDR3 DNA is TGCGCCAGCAGCCCCCAAGTGCTGTCGGGAGGATCATACGAGCAGTACTTC.

J is TRBJ1-1 and V is TRBV28; a weak D match, TRBD1 (6 bases). The CDR3 runs to 13 residues. The V gene's germline CDR1 is MDHEN and CDR2 SYDVKM. V was trimmed by 11 bases and J by 0 bases, leaving 13 bases between them. The DNA for the CDR3 is TGTGCCGGGGGGGCCGGGATGAACACTGAAGCTTTCTTT. Translating gives CAGGAGMNTEAFF.

This clone was counted once. J is TRBJ2-3 and V is TRBV7-9; tentatively, D is TRBD2 (5 bases). From germline, CDR1 is SEHNR and CDR2 FQNEAQ (reference sequence). Trimming took off 7 bases at V and 5 bases at J, with 10 bases between the two ends. The CDR3 contains 12 residues. CDR3 sequence reads: CASMGAVDTQYF. In DNA form, the CDR3 reads TGTGCCAGCATGGGAGCGGTAGATACGCAGTATTTT.

Comment on this clone: At one of its ends the junction is not consistent with the germline gene, which may arise from a read error. This chain connects TRBV28 to TRBJ2-5, with a tentative D call TRBD1 (7 bases). The germline CDR1 and CDR2 sequences are MDHEN and SYDVKM. CDR3 size: 14 residues. This CDR3 reads CASRSAGQKEIQYF. The CDR3 DNA reads as TGTGCCAGCAGATCCGCGGGACAGAAAGAGATCCAGTACTTC.

This clone has just a few counts. V gene TRBV29-1 combines with J gene TRBJ1-5; TRBD1 agrees at 10 bases. The J segment lost 4 bases and the V segment lost 7 bases, leaving 19 bases of the junction unmatched. Germline assignment: CDR1 SQVTM and CDR2 ANQGSEA. The CDR3 spans 18 residues. CDR3 DNA sequence: TGCAGCGCTGGGATTGGGGTCGACAGGGGGCGGGTAAATCAGCCCCAGCATTTT. It encodes CSAGIGVDRGRVNQPQHF.

The chain links TRBV5-1 to TRBJ2-1; TRBD2 might be the D (6 bases). V was cut by 3 bases and J by 1 base, with 17 bases left in between. Germline V CDR1 and CDR2: SGHRS, YFSETQ. The length of the CDR3 is 17 residues. The CDR3 DNA reads TGCGCCAGCAGCTCCCAGGGTCTAGCGTTTTCCTACAATGAGCAGTTCTTC. It codes for CASSSQGLAFSYNEQFF.

There are a few counts of this clone. V usage is TRBV4-3 and J usage is TRBJ2-7, with D maybe TRBD2 (5 bases). Deletions cut 1 base from V and 0 bases from J, with 10 bases between. Germline CDR1 LGHNA, CDR2 YSLEER. This CDR3 has 15 amino acids. DNA for the CDR3: TGCGCCAGCAGCCAAGGAAGCGGAGGCTCCTACGAGCAGTACTTC. It is translated as CASSQGSGGSYEQYF.

The chain carries TRBV5-4 and TRBJ2-7; D might be TRBD2 (6 bases). In germline, CDR1 is SGHNT, CDR2 YYREEE (reference sequence). V was pared by 3 bases and J by 1 base, with 14 bases between. CDR3 size: 15 residues. The chain's CDR3 is CASSWEDQGSYEQYF. In nucleotides, the CDR3 is TGTGCCAGCAGCTGGGAGGACCAAGGGTCCTACGAGCAGTACTTC.

The J gene is TRBJ2-5, the V gene TRBV28; D gene uncertain. The ends were cut back, 4 bases at V and 2 bases at J, with 8 bases in the middle. The CDR3 covers 13 residues. CDR1 and CDR2 from the germline V gene are MDHEN and SYDVKM. In DNA, the CDR3 is TGTGCCAGCAGTTCTCAACAGCAAGAGACCCAGTACTTC. Residues: CASSSQQQETQYF.

The J gene is TRBJ1-5, the V gene TRBV4-2; D uncertain. In germline, CDR1 is LGHNA, CDR2 YNFKEQ. The CDR3 spans 16 residues. The germline V and J ends were trimmed by 0 bases and 5 bases, with 14 bases remaining between them. Here the CDR3 reads CASSQDSGRFDQPQHF. The CDR3 nucleotides are TGTGCCAGCAGCCAAGACTCGGGGAGATTTGATCAGCCCCAGCATTTT.

The chain couples TRBV29-1 to TRBJ1-2, with TRBD1 matching 9 bases. Germline V gene sequence: CDR1 SQVTM, CDR2 ANQGSEA. The trim removed 5 bases at V and 2 bases at J, leaving 6 bases unmatched. This CDR3 is built from 14 residues. The CDR3 sequence is CSVTQGTGNYGYTF. CDR3 DNA sequence: TGCAGCGTTACTCAGGGGACAGGGAACTATGGCTACACCTTC. The full variable domain, rest sourced from reference TRBV29-1 and TRBJ1-2, is SAVISQKPSRDICQRGTSLTIQCQVDSQVTMMFWYRQQPGQSLTLIATANQGSEATYESGFVIDKFPISRPNLTFSTLTVSNMSPEDSSIYLCSVTQGTGNYGYTFGSGTRLTVV.